Listed here are 20 T cell receptor beta chains from one sample, sequenced in a study of T cell responses to AZD1222 COVID-19 vaccine. The assay was immunoSEQ multiplex PCR, and TCRdb's table has in-frame clones only and misses some. The sample has 90,000 to 100,000 clones, 85% seen once. The source was peripheral blood, collected 28 days after the second AZD1222 dose. These receptors came from an adult who received the AZD1222 COVID-19 vaccine.

The chain couples TRBV4-3 to TRBJ2-5; TRBD1 aligns across 8 bases. Germline V CDR1 and CDR2: LGHNA, YSLEER. This CDR3 has 15 residues. The trim removed 1 base at V and 5 bases at J, leaving 6 bases unmatched. CDR3 DNA: TGCGCCAGCAGCCAAGGATTCGGACAGGGCGAGACCCAGTACTTC. Its translation is CASSQGFGQGETQYF.

The V call is TRBV5-1, the J call TRBJ1-2, with 7 bases matching TRBD1. The CDR3 covers 16 residues. V dropped 0 bases and J dropped 8; count of bases not matched to a gene: 13. CDR1 is SGHRS, CDR2 YFSETQ, per germline. This chain's CDR3 is CASSLAGRGGAWGYTF. CDR3 sequence (DNA): TGCGCCAGCAGCTTGGCCGGGAGAGGGGGCGCCTGGGGCTACACCTTC.

The chain is built from TRBV5-1 and TRBJ2-3; 7 bases fit TRBD1. Trimming removed 3 bases from V and 0 bases from J; junction bases left unmatched: 1. The germline CDR1 and CDR2 sequences are SGHRS and YFSETQ. The CDR3 runs to 14 residues. In DNA, the CDR3 is TGCGCCAGCAGCTCGGGACAGAGCACAGATACGCAGTATTTT. Encoded protein: CASSSGQSTDTQYF. The full variable domain, completed using reference TRBV5-1 and TRBJ2-3, is KAGVTQTPRYLIKTRGQQVTLSCSPISGHRSVSWYQQTPGQGLQFLFEYFSETQRNKGNFPGRFSGRQFSNSRSEMNVSTLELGDSALYLCASSSGQSTDTQYFGPGTRLTVL.

The V gene is TRBV4-3, the J gene TRBJ2-2; tentative D call: TRBD1 (5 bases). The length of the CDR3 is 16 residues. CDR1 and CDR2 from the germline V gene are LGHNA and YSLEER. Trimming cost V 0 bases and J 5 bases, with 13 bases left between them. In nucleotides, the CDR3 is TGCGCCAGCAGCCAAGATCTCAGGGTGGGGACCGGGGAGCTGTTTTTT. Amino acid sequence: CASSQDLRVGTGELFF.

CDR3 DNA sequence: TGTGCCAGCAGCGCCTCGGACAGAGGATCCTACGAGCAGTACTTC. Protein sequence: CASSASDRGSYEQYF. The chain is built from TRBV7-9 and TRBJ2-7; D perhaps matches TRBD1 (6 bases). The CDR3 extends over 15 amino acids. Germline CDR1 and CDR2: SEHNR and FQNEAQ (reference sequence). The V and J ends lost 5 bases and 1 base respectively, with 15 bases between them.

This chain uses TRBV19 with TRBJ2-7; the D is unclear. Germline V gene lookup returns CDR1 LNHDA and CDR2 SQIVND (reference sequence). This CDR3 has 15 amino acids. The V end was cut by 1 base, the J end by 3 bases, with 13 bases between. The CDR3 sequence: CASSIGADSNYEQYF. In DNA form, the CDR3 reads TGTGCCAGTAGTATAGGGGCAGATTCCAACTACGAGCAGTACTTC.

The rearrangement uses TRBV5-1 and TRBJ2-7, with 7 positions matching TRBD1. Germline-derived CDR1 and CDR2 are SGHRS and YFSETQ. The CDR3 runs to 16 residues. With 3 bases clipped from V and 9 bases from J, the junction kept 18 bases outside the gene matches. The CDR3 spells CASSSSTSGQIGGQYF. The CDR3 DNA reads as TGCGCCAGCAGCTCCTCTACCTCGGGACAGATAGGAGGGCAGTACTTC.

This chain uses TRBV7-8 with TRBJ2-7; 12 nucleotides align to TRBD2. Germline assignment: CDR1 SGHVS and CDR2 FQNEAQ. The V and J ends lost 2 bases and 2 bases, in that order; junction bases with no gene match: 1. The CDR3 is made up of 15 amino acids. The CDR3: CASSLTSGGTYEQYF. The CDR3 bases are TGTGCCAGCAGCTTAACTAGCGGGGGGACCTACGAGCAGTACTTC.

The chain has TRBV25-1 and TRBJ2-5; D uncertain. In germline, CDR1 is MGHDK, CDR2 SYGVNS. The V end was cut by 1 base, the J end by 2 bases, with 11 bases between. The CDR3 has 15 residues. In DNA form, the CDR3 reads TGTGCCAGCAGTGAATTGCGGCGAGGACAAGAGACCCAGTACTTC. Translated: CASSELRRGQETQYF.

The chain recombines TRBV4-1 with TRBJ1-4, with 10 bases lining up with TRBD1. Trimming cost V 0 bases and J 8 bases; bases outside gene matches: 6. The germline gives CDR1 MGHRA, CDR2 YSYEKL. This CDR3 has 16 amino acids. The CDR3, as DNA: TGCGCCAGCAGCCAAGATCGAGGGACAGGGGTAGAAAAACTGTTTTTT. This codes for CASSQDRGTGVEKLFF.

The chain recombines TRBV28 with TRBJ2-7; weak D call: TRBD2 (5 bases). V was cut by 8 bases and J by 2 bases, with 10 bases left in between. The CDR3 runs 12 residues. CDR1 and CDR2 from the germline V gene are MDHEN and SYDVKM. The DNA of the CDR3 is TGTGCCAGCCGGCCTAGCACCTACGAGCAGTACTTC. Its protein is CASRPSTYEQYF.

This rearrangement joins TRBV2 to TRBJ2-3; TRBD2 matches 8 bases. This CDR3 contains 16 residues. Unmatched junction bases numbered 12, after V lost 8 bases and J lost 2 bases. Germline lookup yields CDR1 SNHLY and CDR2 FYNNEI. In nucleotides, the CDR3 is TGTGCCAGCGAGGGGGGCGGGGGGCCGATCACAGATACGCAGTATTTT. Translated: CASEGGGGPITDTQYF.

With regard to this clone: At one end, the junction sequence differs from germline, possibly due to a read error. The rearrangement links TRBV7-7 to TRBJ2-1; 9 bases fit TRBD2. The CDR3 is 14 residues long. Germline CDR1 and CDR2: SSHAT and FNYEAQ (reference sequence). The CDR3 here is CASSLAGLAGEQFF. As DNA, the CDR3 is TGTGCTAGCAGCTTAGCGGGGCTAGCGGGGGAGCAGTTCTTC.

This chain connects TRBV5-1 to TRBJ2-3, with D perhaps TRBD1 (6 bases). V lost 4 bases and J lost 5, with 20 bases in between. The germline V gene encodes CDR1 SGHRS and CDR2 YFSETQ. This CDR3 spans 16 amino acids. CDR3 DNA sequence: TGCGCCAGCAGCCCCACCGGGACACTGGGGGAAGATACGCAGTATTTT. It encodes CASSPTGTLGEDTQYF.

The genes are TRBV18 and TRBJ1-2; no reliable D call. The CDR3 extends over 14 amino acids. Trimming took 3 bases from V and 1 from J, leaving 9 bases between them. Per germline, CDR1 KGHSH and CDR2 LQKENI. The CDR3 region is CASSPLGLNYGYTF. The CDR3 DNA is TGTGCCAGCTCACCGCTAGGACTTAACTATGGCTACACCTTC.

DNA for the CDR3: TGTGCCAGCAGCTTGAGACAGGGCTACAATGAGCAGTTCTTC. It yields the protein CASSLRQGYNEQFF. The gene calls are TRBV7-8 and TRBJ2-1, with 7 bases that match TRBD1. The CDR3 runs 14 residues. Unmatched junction bases numbered 2, after V lost 3 bases and J lost 3 bases. CDR1 and CDR2 (germline): SGHVS, FQNEAQ.

This chain joins TRBV27 and TRBJ2-3; no firm D call. In germline, CDR1 is MNHEY, CDR2 SMNVEV (reference sequence). The CDR3 covers 15 residues. V dropped 3 bases and J dropped 0 bases, with 10 bases sitting between them. In nucleotides, the CDR3 is TGTGCCAGCAGTTTGGCTGTCTTTAGCACAGATACGCAGTATTTT. It is translated as CASSLAVFSTDTQYF.

The table lists this clone with a few counts. The V and J genes are TRBV9 and TRBJ1-1, with 7 bases lining up with TRBD1. Germline assignment: CDR1 SGDLS and CDR2 YYNGEE. The CDR3 sequence is 13 residues long. J lost 4 bases, V lost 4 bases, and 4 bases had no gene match. The CDR3: CASSSGGGTEAFF. DNA of the CDR3: TGTGCCAGCAGCTCAGGGGGGGGCACTGAAGCTTTCTTT.

Of note for this clone: Other DNA sequences from this sample encode an identical CDR3 as well. The chain recombines TRBV29-1 with TRBJ2-5; TRBD1 is a possible D gene (7 bases). CDR3 length equals 12 residues. From germline, CDR1 is SQVTM and CDR2 ANQGSEA. V was clipped by 4 bases and J by 4 bases, with 10 bases between them. The DNA for the CDR3 is TGCAGCGTTGGACAGGGAGGAGAGACCCAGTACTTC. Protein product: CSVGQGGETQYF. Full variable domain (remainder filled in from reference TRBV29-1 and TRBJ2-5): SAVISQKPSRDICQRGTSLTIQCQVDSQVTMMFWYRQQPGQSLTLIATANQGSEATYESGFVIDKFPISRPNLTFSTLTVSNMSPEDSSIYLCSVGQGGETQYFGPGTRLLVL.

The chain recombines TRBV19 with TRBJ1-5; D unclear. Germline CDR1 and CDR2: LNHDA and SQIVND (reference sequence). V was clipped by 11 bases and J by 9 bases, with 41 bases between them. This CDR3 spans 20 amino acids. The CDR3 region is CAPQWTPGTKQWRPKLPQHF. Here the CDR3 DNA reads TGTGCCCCGCAGTGGACTCCCGGCACAAAACAGTGGCGGCCTAAACTGCCCCAGCATTTT.